Below are 11 T cell receptor beta chains sequenced from a single sample in a study of CD8 T cells in Susac syndrome. An amount of RNA that ranged from roughly 0.5 to 1 ug was reverse transcribed with random hexamers. TCRdb processed the immunoSEQ multiplex PCR reads anew with MiXCR; each CDR3 protein has one entry. The repertoire consists of approximately 100,000 distinct CDR3 sequences, with roughly 91% occurring once and the leading ten covering 0.14%. The sequenced material came from CD4+ T cells from PBMCs. Receptors originate from a human donor in good health.

The chain uses TRBV5-1 and TRBJ1-5, with 7 bases fitting TRBD1. This CDR3 comprises 14 residues. V lost 4 bases and J lost 6; bases outside the gene matches: 7. From germline, CDR1 is SGHRS and CDR2 YFSETQ. As DNA, the CDR3 is TGCGCCAGCAGCCTTGGACAGGTGGGTCAGCCCCAGCATTTT. As protein: CASSLGQVGQPQHF.

The chain recombines TRBV20-1 with TRBJ2-1; 7 nucleotides match TRBD2. The CDR3 has 15 amino acids. CDR1 DFQATT and CDR2 SNEGSKA come from the germline V gene (reference sequence). Losses at the gene ends were 0 bases for V and 3 bases for J; bases not matched to a gene: 5. CDR3 sequence: CSARDNGRIYNEQFF. The CDR3 DNA is TGCAGTGCTAGAGATAACGGGAGGATCTACAATGAGCAGTTCTTC.

The chain recombines TRBV3-1 with TRBJ1-4; 7 bases align to TRBD1. The V gene end was trimmed by 2 bases and the J gene end by 2 bases; junction bases not matched to a gene: 5. There are 16 residues in the CDR3. Per germline, CDR1 LGHDT and CDR2 YNNKEL (reference sequence). This CDR3 is CASSQWTGATNEKLFF. The CDR3 DNA is TGTGCCAGCAGCCAATGGACAGGAGCCACTAATGAAAAACTGTTTTTT.

The chain employs TRBV7-2 and TRBJ1-4, with D unresolved. Germline V gene sequence: CDR1 SGHTA, CDR2 FQGNSA. Trimming left V 6 bases short and J 8 bases short, with 13 bases between. The CDR3 consists of 13 residues. This CDR3 is CASRLEIHEKLFF. As DNA, the CDR3 is TGTGCCAGCAGGCTCGAAATTCACGAAAAACTGTTTTTT. Using reference TRBV7-2 and TRBJ1-4 for the parts outside the CDR3, the full variable domain is GAGVSQSPSNKVTEKGKDVELRCDPISGHTALYWYRQSLGQGLEFLIYFQGNSAPDKSGLPSDRFSAERTGGSVSTLTIQRTQQEDSAVYLCASRLEIHEKLFFGSGTQLSVL.

This chain connects TRBV11-2 to TRBJ2-1; D is ambiguous. V was pared by 3 bases and J by 7 bases, with 16 bases between. The CDR3 contains 15 residues. The germline V gene has CDR1 SGHAT and CDR2 FQNNGV. The CDR3 reads CASSLNSWLLNEQFF. CDR3 sequence (DNA): TGTGCCAGCAGCTTGAACAGTTGGTTATTGAATGAGCAGTTCTTC. The full variable domain, completed using reference TRBV11-2 and TRBJ2-1, is EAGVAQSPRYKIIEKRQSVAFWCNPISGHATLYWYQQILGQGPKLLIQFQNNGVVDDSQLPKDRFSAERLKGVDSTLKIQPAKLEDSAVYLCASSLNSWLLNEQFFGPGTRLTVL.

This rearrangement joins TRBV10-3 to TRBJ2-1; TRBD1 agrees at 7 bases. This CDR3 comprises 16 residues. Germline lookup yields CDR1 ENHRY and CDR2 SYGVKD. J lost 2 bases, V lost 3 bases, and 7 bases had no gene match. The CDR3 DNA reads as TGTGCCATCAGTGAACAGACAGGGCTCACCTACAATGAGCAGTTCTTC. Protein sequence: CAISEQTGLTYNEQFF.

V and J are TRBV14 and TRBJ1-2, with 7 bases that match TRBD1. This CDR3 region has 16 residues. The trim removed 0 bases at V and 4 bases at J, leaving 8 bases unmatched. From germline, CDR1 is SGHDN and CDR2 FVKESK. The CDR3 is CASSQDERGRAYGYTF. The CDR3 nucleotides are TGTGCCAGCAGCCAAGATGAAAGGGGGCGCGCCTATGGCTACACCTTC.

V and J are TRBV19 and TRBJ1-2; D is undetermined. Germline CDR1 LNHDA, CDR2 SQIVND (reference sequence). This CDR3 contains 14 residues. The V gene lost 3 bases and the J gene lost 2 bases, with 10 bases spanning the gap. The CDR3 bases are TGTGCCAGTAGTATCCCGGCCCTGAACTATGGCTACACCTTC. Translating it yields CASSIPALNYGYTF. The variable domain in full, with the rest retrieved from reference TRBV19 and TRBJ1-2, is DGGITQSPKYLFRKEGQNVTLSCEQNLNHDAMYWYRQDPGQGLRLIYYSQIVNDFQKGDIAEGYSVSREKKESFPLTVTSAQKNPTAFYLCASSIPALNYGYTFGSGTRLTVV.

The chain employs TRBV2 and TRBJ2-2; TRBD2 matches 8 bases. V gave up 9 bases and J gave up 6 bases; unmatched junction bases: 6. The CDR3 has 13 amino acids. Germline CDR1 reads SNHLY; CDR2 reads FYNNEI. The CDR3 sequence is CASLIAGPGELFF. CDR3 DNA sequence: TGTGCCAGTTTGATAGCGGGACCCGGGGAGCTGTTTTTT.

The chain is built from TRBV25-1 and TRBJ2-7, with D maybe TRBD2 (5 bases). Germline-derived CDR1 and CDR2 are MGHDK and SYGVNS. Trimming took off 6 bases at V and 2 bases at J, with 8 bases between the two ends. This CDR3 is 12 amino acids long. CDR3 coding DNA: TGTGCCAGCAGGGACTTACCCTACGAGCAGTACTTC. Residues: CASRDLPYEQYF.

The rearrangement joins TRBV6-4 to TRBJ2-3, with 11 bases that match TRBD1. V dropped 3 bases and J dropped 4; count of bases not matched to a gene: 6. The CDR3 contains 16 residues. In germline, CDR1 is MRHNA, CDR2 SNTAGT. CDR3 loop: CASSESWGQGADTQYF. CDR3 nucleotide sequence: TGTGCCAGCAGTGAGTCTTGGGGACAGGGGGCAGATACGCAGTATTTT.